This is a list of T cell receptor beta chains from one sample in a study of T cells in localized non-small cell lung cancer. TCRdb's table, derived via immunoSEQ multiplex PCR, lists solely in-frame clones and lacks some. Here the sample spans 90,000 to 95,000 clones, roughly 93% being singletons. The material sequenced was PBMCs, taken before any cancer treatment. These receptor sequences come from a woman between 35 and 70 years old with stage II squamous cell lung carcinoma. Each CDR3 is given with its conserved first and last residue. Fields, in order: V gene, J gene, clone size, CDR3 protein. Some rows have no size entry. The others give once, few or many, or a class for an expanded clone.

v_gene: TRBV19; j_gene: TRBJ2-5; abundance: NA; CDR3aa: CASSTIGPSGGWSKQQETQYF
v_gene: TRBV5-1; j_gene: TRBJ2-2; abundance: once; CDR3aa: CASSRGDRKAGELFF
v_gene: TRBV5-8; j_gene: TRBJ1-1; abundance: NA; CDR3aa: CASSLLLRNTEAFF
v_gene: TRBV11-2; j_gene: TRBJ2-4; abundance: NA; CDR3aa: CASSLEGQGDIQYF
v_gene: TRBV27; j_gene: TRBJ1-6; abundance: NA; CDR3aa: CASVRTGGSSYNSPLHF
v_gene: TRBV5-8; j_gene: TRBJ1-2; abundance: once; CDR3aa: CASSLARGHGYTF
v_gene: TRBV4-1; j_gene: TRBJ1-5; abundance: NA; CDR3aa: CASSERLNSNQPQHF
v_gene: TRBV5-4; j_gene: TRBJ2-2; abundance: NA; CDR3aa: CASSSLEKGNTGELFF
v_gene: TRBV2; j_gene: TRBJ2-5; abundance: NA; CDR3aa: CASRAGEFSQETQYF
v_gene: TRBV6-4; j_gene: TRBJ1-1; abundance: NA; CDR3aa: CASSAKGILNTEAFF
v_gene: TRBV18; j_gene: TRBJ1-1; abundance: NA; CDR3aa: CASSPKEATEAFF